These T cell receptor beta chains were read from a single sample in a study of glioma-infiltrating T cells. TCRdb re-analysed the multiplex PCR reads in MiXCR, keeping a single row per CDR3 protein. The data show about 5,800 distinct CDR3 sequences, about 28% seen once. What was sequenced was glioma tissue, nonneoplastic brain tissue, or PBMCs (not recorded which). The receptors were sampled from a human donor with low-grade glioma or glioblastoma, undergoing nonglioma brain surgery, or in good health (not recorded which). The CDR3 runs from the conserved cysteine through the conserved F or W. D genes are given only for firm matches. Some rows mark clone size as missing; the rest say once, few, many or name a class of expanded clone.

CDR3 length: 14; D gene: NA; V gene: TRBV5-4; J gene: TRBJ2-1; clone size: many; CDR3 protein: CASSLTGPYNEQFF; CDR3 DNA: TGTGCCAGCAGCTTGACGGGGCCATACAATGAGCAGTTCTTC
CDR3 length: 11; D gene: NA; V gene: TRBV19; J gene: TRBJ1-1; clone size: medium-sized; CDR3 protein: CASSSETEAFF; CDR3 DNA: TGTGCCAGTAGTAGTGAAACTGAAGCTTTCTTT
CDR3 length: 15; D gene: NA; V gene: TRBV7-9; J gene: TRBJ2-3; clone size: many; CDR3 protein: CASSLRQSSTDTQYF; CDR3 DNA: TGTGCCAGCAGCCTAAGACAGTCGAGCACAGATACGCAGTATTTT
CDR3 length: 15; D gene: NA; V gene: TRBV7-2; J gene: TRBJ1-3; clone size: medium-sized; CDR3 protein: CASSFHSSSGNTIYF; CDR3 DNA: TGTGCCAGCAGCTTCCACAGTAGCTCTGGAAACACCATATATTTT
CDR3 length: 14; D gene: TRBD1; V gene: TRBV12-3/TRBV12-4; J gene: TRBJ2-5; clone size: many; CDR3 protein: CASSGTGGEETQYF; CDR3 DNA: TGTGCCAGCAGTGGGACAGGGGGCGAAGAGACCCAGTACTTC
CDR3 length: 13; D gene: NA; V gene: TRBV19; J gene: TRBJ2-3; clone size: many; CDR3 protein: CASSPDTGDTQYF; CDR3 DNA: TGTGCCAGTAGCCCCGACACGGGGGATACGCAGTATTTT
CDR3 length: 14; D gene: TRBD2; V gene: TRBV29-1; J gene: TRBJ2-5; clone size: NA; CDR3 protein: CSGAGTSGQETQYF; CDR3 DNA: TGCAGCGGTGCCGGGACTAGCGGGCAAGAGACCCAGTACTTC
CDR3 length: 17; D gene: TRBD2; V gene: TRBV28; J gene: TRBJ2-1; clone size: many; CDR3 protein: CASSSPTSGRAKNEQFF; CDR3 DNA: TGTGCCAGCAGTTCTCCTACTAGCGGGAGGGCAAAAAATGAGCAGTTCTTC
CDR3 length: 15; D gene: NA; V gene: TRBV11-3; J gene: TRBJ1-1; clone size: medium-sized; CDR3 protein: CASSLEIAGANEAFF; CDR3 DNA: TGTGCCAGCAGCTTAGAGATAGCAGGGGCCAATGAAGCTTTCTTT
CDR3 length: 14; D gene: TRBD2; V gene: TRBV7-9; J gene: TRBJ2-3; clone size: many; CDR3 protein: CASTLGLAEDTQYF; CDR3 DNA: TGTGCCAGCACACTTGGACTAGCGGAAGATACGCAGTATTTT
CDR3 length: 15; D gene: NA; V gene: TRBV7-9; J gene: TRBJ1-6; clone size: many; CDR3 protein: CASTLNEGDNSPLHF; CDR3 DNA: TGTGCCAGCACCCTCAATGAGGGGGATAATTCACCCCTCCACTTT
CDR3 length: 17; D gene: NA; V gene: TRBV6-1; J gene: TRBJ2-1; clone size: once; CDR3 protein: CASPVRVFLLLWDEQFF; CDR3 DNA: TGTGCCAGTCCGGTCAGGGTATTTCTCCTCTTGTGGGATGAGCAGTTCTTC
CDR3 length: 15; D gene: TRBD2; V gene: TRBV7-2; J gene: TRBJ2-7; clone size: many; CDR3 protein: CASSRTSGSSYEQYF; CDR3 DNA: TGTGCCAGCAGCCGGACTAGCGGGAGCTCCTACGAGCAGTACTTC
CDR3 length: 11; D gene: NA; V gene: TRBV19; J gene: TRBJ1-2; clone size: many; CDR3 protein: CATRRVLGYTF; CDR3 DNA: TGTGCCACCCGAAGGGTTCTTGGCTACACCTTC
CDR3 length: 15; D gene: TRBD2; V gene: TRBV27; J gene: TRBJ2-1; clone size: NA; CDR3 protein: CASSFTLAEVNEQFF; CDR3 DNA: TGTGCCAGCAGTTTTACTCTAGCGGAAGTGAATGAGCAGTTCTTC
CDR3 length: 11; D gene: NA; V gene: TRBV15; J gene: TRBJ2-3; clone size: NA; CDR3 protein: CASIRQDTQYF; CDR3 DNA: TGTGCCAGCATCCGACAGGATACGCAGTATTTT
CDR3 length: 15; D gene: NA; V gene: TRBV6-2/TRBV6-3; J gene: TRBJ2-6; clone size: NA; CDR3 protein: CASTPAASGANVPPF; CDR3 DNA: TGTGCCAGCACTCCCGCAGCCTCTGGGGCCAACGTCCCGCCTTTC
CDR3 length: 15; D gene: NA; V gene: TRBV27; J gene: TRBJ1-6; clone size: few; CDR3 protein: CASRALSGDNSPLPF; CDR3 DNA: TGTGCCAGCAGGGCACTTTCGGGGGATAATTCCCCCCTCCCCTTT
CDR3 length: 14; D gene: NA; V gene: TRBV18; J gene: TRBJ2-1; clone size: medium-sized; CDR3 protein: CASSPQGAYNEQFF; CDR3 DNA: TGTGCCAGCTCACCACAGGGGGCCTACAATGAGCAGTTCTTC
CDR3 length: 14; D gene: NA; V gene: TRBV14; J gene: TRBJ2-1; clone size: large; CDR3 protein: CASSQDGHYNEQFF; CDR3 DNA: TGTGCCAGCAGCCAAGACGGACATTACAATGAGCAGTTCTTC
CDR3 length: 12; D gene: NA; V gene: TRBV20-1; J gene: TRBJ2-1; clone size: medium-sized; CDR3 protein: CSAVGLYNEQFF; CDR3 DNA: TGCAGTGCCGTAGGGCTCTACAATGAGCAGTTCTTC
CDR3 length: 17; D gene: NA; V gene: TRBV27; J gene: TRBJ2-7; clone size: NA; CDR3 protein: CSSRLSQFQGGSWEQYF; CDR3 DNA: TGTTCCAGCCGTTTATCGCAGTTCCAGGGGGGCAGTTGGGAGCAGTACTTC
CDR3 length: 16; D gene: TRBD2; V gene: TRBV11-2; J gene: TRBJ2-5; clone size: few; CDR3 protein: CASSSGTSGFQETQYF; CDR3 DNA: TGTGCCAGCAGCTCCGGGACTAGCGGGTTTCAAGAGACCCAGTACTTC
CDR3 length: 14; D gene: TRBD2; V gene: TRBV6-5; J gene: TRBJ2-1; clone size: NA; CDR3 protein: CARRPSGRIDEQFF; CDR3 DNA: TGTGCCAGAAGGCCTAGCGGGAGAATTGATGAACAGTTCTTC
CDR3 length: 13; D gene: NA; V gene: TRBV19; J gene: TRBJ2-7; clone size: many; CDR3 protein: CASSKRQAYEQYF; CDR3 DNA: TGTGCCAGTAGTAAGCGACAAGCCTACGAGCAGTACTTC
CDR3 length: 14; D gene: NA; V gene: TRBV20-1; J gene: TRBJ2-7; clone size: NA; CDR3 protein: CSARPSPQVSEQYF; CDR3 DNA: TGCAGTGCTAGACCTTCCCCCCAGGTCTCCGAGCAGTACTTC
CDR3 length: 17; D gene: TRBD2; V gene: TRBV6-1; J gene: TRBJ2-7; clone size: medium-sized; CDR3 protein: CASTVFSSGSTFYEQYF; CDR3 DNA: TGTGCCAGCACCGTCTTTTCTAGCGGTTCCACATTCTACGAGCAGTACTTC
CDR3 length: 15; D gene: TRBD1; V gene: TRBV18; J gene: TRBJ1-5; clone size: many; CDR3 protein: CASSPETGGNQPQHF; CDR3 DNA: TGTGCCAGCTCACCAGAGACAGGGGGCAACCAGCCCCAGCATTTT
CDR3 length: 17; D gene: NA; V gene: TRBV19; J gene: TRBJ1-2; clone size: once; CDR3 protein: CASRIDAAPTGNYGYAF; CDR3 DNA: TGTGCCAGTAGAATTGACGCGGCTCCAACCGGTAACTATGGCTACGCCTTC
CDR3 length: 13; D gene: NA; V gene: TRBV29-1; J gene: TRBJ2-5; clone size: many; CDR3 protein: CSVASSAQETQYF; CDR3 DNA: TGCAGCGTTGCCTCTAGCGCGCAAGAGACCCAGTACTTC
CDR3 length: 16; D gene: NA; V gene: TRBV19; J gene: TRBJ2-1; clone size: NA; CDR3 protein: CATTSGTSRIYNEQFF; CDR3 DNA: TGTGCCACCACCTCGGGAACCAGCAGGATCTACAATGAGCAGTTCTTC
CDR3 length: 15; D gene: NA; V gene: TRBV29-1; J gene: TRBJ2-7; clone size: many; CDR3 protein: CSVPATSGQGGEQYF; CDR3 DNA: TGCAGCGTCCCAGCTACCTCTGGGCAGGGCGGCGAGCAGTACTTC
CDR3 length: 14; D gene: TRBD1; V gene: TRBV28; J gene: TRBJ2-7; clone size: NA; CDR3 protein: CASSSRQGEGEQYF; CDR3 DNA: TGTGCCAGCAGTTCCAGACAGGGGGAGGGGGAGCAGTACTTC
CDR3 length: 14; D gene: NA; V gene: TRBV7-8; J gene: TRBJ2-7; clone size: many; CDR3 protein: CASSLKRSSYEQYF; CDR3 DNA: TGTGCCAGCAGTCTAAAGCGGAGCTCCTACGAGCAGTACTTC
CDR3 length: 16; D gene: NA; V gene: TRBV19; J gene: TRBJ1-5; clone size: NA; CDR3 protein: CASRPGTSPRDHPQHF; CDR3 DNA: TGTGCCAGTAGACCCGGGACGTCCCCCCGGGATCATCCCCAGCATTTT
CDR3 length: 14; D gene: TRBD2; V gene: TRBV20-1; J gene: TRBJ2-1; clone size: medium-sized; CDR3 protein: CSARDSGRADEQFF; CDR3 DNA: TGCAGTGCTAGAGATAGCGGGAGGGCCGATGAGCAGTTCTTC
CDR3 length: 14; D gene: TRBD1; V gene: TRBV28; J gene: TRBJ1-2; clone size: NA; CDR3 protein: CASSSGQGGGGYTF; CDR3 DNA: TGTGCCAGCAGTTCCGGACAGGGGGGGGGGGGCTACACCTTC
CDR3 length: 13; D gene: NA; V gene: TRBV27; J gene: TRBJ1-2; clone size: large; CDR3 protein: CASRTVGGYGYTF; CDR3 DNA: TGTGCCAGCAGGACAGTGGGAGGCTATGGCTACACCTTC
CDR3 length: 14; D gene: TRBD2; V gene: TRBV5-1; J gene: TRBJ2-5; clone size: many; CDR3 protein: CASSLIGGSETQYF; CDR3 DNA: TGCGCCAGCAGCTTAATAGGCGGGAGTGAGACCCAGTACTTC
CDR3 length: 14; D gene: TRBD1; V gene: TRBV15; J gene: TRBJ2-7; clone size: NA; CDR3 protein: CATSPRQGNYEQYF; CDR3 DNA: TGTGCCACCAGCCCCCGACAGGGGAACTACGAGCAGTACTTC
CDR3 length: 14; D gene: TRBD2; V gene: TRBV6-2/TRBV6-3; J gene: TRBJ2-1; clone size: NA; CDR3 protein: CASRSSGRIDEQFF; CDR3 DNA: TGTGCCAGCAGGTCTAGCGGGAGGATCGATGAGCAGTTCTTC
CDR3 length: 14; D gene: NA; V gene: TRBV7-2; J gene: TRBJ2-3; clone size: medium-sized; CDR3 protein: CASSLGPNSDTQYF; CDR3 DNA: TGTGCCAGCAGCTTAGGACCGAACTCAGATACGCAGTATTTT
CDR3 length: 12; D gene: NA; V gene: TRBV2; J gene: TRBJ2-5; clone size: many; CDR3 protein: CASTYQAETQYF; CDR3 DNA: TGTGCCAGCACTTACCAGGCGGAGACCCAGTACTTC
CDR3 length: 11; D gene: TRBD1; V gene: TRBV6-1; J gene: TRBJ1-5; clone size: NA; CDR3 protein: CGRDSNQPQHF; CDR3 DNA: TGTGGCAGGGACAGCAATCAACCCCAGCATTTT
CDR3 length: 15; D gene: NA; V gene: TRBV28; J gene: TRBJ1-5; clone size: large; CDR3 protein: CASSLAVMPLGPQHF; CDR3 DNA: TGTGCCAGCAGTTTAGCAGTAATGCCCCTAGGGCCCCAGCATTTT
CDR3 length: 13; D gene: NA; V gene: TRBV10-3; J gene: TRBJ1-6; clone size: NA; CDR3 protein: CAMRQLENSPLHF; CDR3 DNA: TGTGCTATGAGACAGCTGGAAAATTCACCCCTCCACTTT
CDR3 length: 15; D gene: TRBD1; V gene: TRBV24-1; J gene: TRBJ1-1; clone size: many; CDR3 protein: CATRRTGGLGDEAFF; CDR3 DNA: TGTGCCACCAGACGGACAGGGGGGTTGGGGGATGAAGCTTTCTTT
CDR3 length: 12; D gene: NA; V gene: TRBV6-1; J gene: TRBJ1-1; clone size: NA; CDR3 protein: CASSPAGLKPLF; CDR3 DNA: TGTGCCAGCAGTCCAGCCGGTTTAAAGCCGCTCTTT
CDR3 length: 18; D gene: TRBD1; V gene: TRBV7-2; J gene: TRBJ1-1; clone size: medium-sized; CDR3 protein: CASSLGRGTGGRTTEAFF; CDR3 DNA: TGTGCCAGCAGCTTAGGCCGCGGGACAGGGGGCCGGACCACTGAAGCTTTCTTT
CDR3 length: 14; D gene: NA; V gene: TRBV6-2/TRBV6-3; J gene: TRBJ1-1; clone size: large; CDR3 protein: CASSLAQRTTEAFF; CDR3 DNA: TGTGCCAGCAGTTTGGCTCAGCGTACGACTGAAGCTTTCTTT
CDR3 length: 13; D gene: NA; V gene: TRBV24-1; J gene: TRBJ2-3; clone size: many; CDR3 protein: CATSDLRGSAQYF; CDR3 DNA: TGTGCCACCAGTGATTTGAGGGGCTCGGCGCAGTATTTT
CDR3 length: 15; D gene: TRBD2; V gene: TRBV5-4; J gene: TRBJ2-7; clone size: NA; CDR3 protein: CVSSLGLAGGYEQYF; CDR3 DNA: TGTGTTAGCAGCCTGGGACTAGCGGGCGGCTACGAGCAGTACTTC
CDR3 length: 16; D gene: TRBD1; V gene: TRBV5-1; J gene: TRBJ1-1; clone size: NA; CDR3 protein: CASSLGDRADNTDAFF; CDR3 DNA: TGCGCCAGCAGCTTGGGGGACAGGGCCGATAACACTGACGCTTTCTTC
CDR3 length: 15; D gene: NA; V gene: TRBV6-6; J gene: TRBJ1-1; clone size: NA; CDR3 protein: CASSSSTKGETEDFF; CDR3 DNA: TGTGCCAGCAGTTCTTCCACAAAGGGAGAAACTGAAGATTTCTTT